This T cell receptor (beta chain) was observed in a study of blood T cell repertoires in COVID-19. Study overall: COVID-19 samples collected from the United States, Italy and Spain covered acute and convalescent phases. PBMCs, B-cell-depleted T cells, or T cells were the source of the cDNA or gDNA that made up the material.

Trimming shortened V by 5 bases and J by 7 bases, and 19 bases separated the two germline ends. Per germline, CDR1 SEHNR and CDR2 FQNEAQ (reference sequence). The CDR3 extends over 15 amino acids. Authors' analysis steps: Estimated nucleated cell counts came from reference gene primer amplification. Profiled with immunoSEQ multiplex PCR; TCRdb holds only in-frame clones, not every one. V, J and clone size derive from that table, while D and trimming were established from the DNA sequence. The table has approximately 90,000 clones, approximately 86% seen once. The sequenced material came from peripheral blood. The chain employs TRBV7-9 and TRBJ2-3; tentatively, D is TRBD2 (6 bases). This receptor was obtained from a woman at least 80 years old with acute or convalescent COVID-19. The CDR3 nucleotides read TGTGCCAGCAGCCTCCGACTAGGCCCCTGGAATACGCAGTATTTT. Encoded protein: CASSLRLGPWNTQYF.